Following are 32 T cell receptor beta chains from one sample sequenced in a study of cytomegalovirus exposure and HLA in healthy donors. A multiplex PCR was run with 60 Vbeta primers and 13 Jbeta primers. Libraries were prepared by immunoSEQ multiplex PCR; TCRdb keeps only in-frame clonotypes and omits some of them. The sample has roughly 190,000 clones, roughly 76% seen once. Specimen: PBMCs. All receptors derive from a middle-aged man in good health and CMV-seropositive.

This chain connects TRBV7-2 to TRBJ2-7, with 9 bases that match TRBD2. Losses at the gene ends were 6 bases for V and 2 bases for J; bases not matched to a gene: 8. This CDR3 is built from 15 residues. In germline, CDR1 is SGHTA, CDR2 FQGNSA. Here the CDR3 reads CASSLDPSGAYEQYF. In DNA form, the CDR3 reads TGTGCCAGCAGTCTTGACCCTAGCGGGGCCTACGAGCAGTACTTC.

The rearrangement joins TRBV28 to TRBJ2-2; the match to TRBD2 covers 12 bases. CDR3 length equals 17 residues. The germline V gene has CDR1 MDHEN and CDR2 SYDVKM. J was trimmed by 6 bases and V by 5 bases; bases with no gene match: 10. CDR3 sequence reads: CASSPPGLAGKAGELFF. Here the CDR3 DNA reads TGTGCCAGCAGTCCCCCCGGACTAGCGGGGAAGGCCGGGGAGCTGTTTTTT.

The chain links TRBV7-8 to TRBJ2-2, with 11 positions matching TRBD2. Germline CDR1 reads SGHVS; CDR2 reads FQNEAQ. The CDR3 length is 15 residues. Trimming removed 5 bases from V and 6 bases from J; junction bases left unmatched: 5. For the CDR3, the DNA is TGTGCCAGCAGCCAAAGTAGCGGGGGGGCCGGGGAGCTGTTTTTT. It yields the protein CASSQSSGGAGELFF.

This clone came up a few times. DNA for the CDR3: TGTGCCAGCAGCTCGGGGGGCCCCACTGAAGCTTTCTTT. It specifies CASSSGGPTEAFF. V gene TRBV7-9 combines with J gene TRBJ1-1; a weak D match, TRBD1 (6 bases). This CDR3 has 13 amino acids. Trimming took 4 bases from V and 4 from J, leaving 10 bases between them. The germline V gene encodes CDR1 SEHNR and CDR2 FQNEAQ (reference sequence).

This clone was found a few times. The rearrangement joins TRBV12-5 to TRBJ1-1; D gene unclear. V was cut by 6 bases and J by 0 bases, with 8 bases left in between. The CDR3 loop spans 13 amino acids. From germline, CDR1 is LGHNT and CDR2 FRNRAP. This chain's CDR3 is CASGAAVNTEAFF. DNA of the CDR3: TGTGCTAGTGGCGCGGCGGTGAACACTGAAGCTTTCTTT.

The CDR3 bases are TGTGCCAGCAGCACCACCCCGGGACTCAACACAGATACGCAGTATTTT. Translated: CASSTTPGLNTDTQYF. The gene calls are TRBV7-3 and TRBJ2-3, with D possibly being TRBD2 (6 bases). The CDR3 covers 16 residues. The V gene's germline CDR1 is SGHTA and CDR2 FQGTGA. V was pared by 5 bases and J by 2 bases, with 17 bases between.

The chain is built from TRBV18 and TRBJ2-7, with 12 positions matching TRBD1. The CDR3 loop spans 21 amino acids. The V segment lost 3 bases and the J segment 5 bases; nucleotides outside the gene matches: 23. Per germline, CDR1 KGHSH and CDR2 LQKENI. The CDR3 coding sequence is TGTGCCAGCTCACCCTTGCCCGTGAACCCCAGGACTGGGACAGGGGGCAACGAGCAGTACTTC. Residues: CASSPLPVNPRTGTGGNEQYF.

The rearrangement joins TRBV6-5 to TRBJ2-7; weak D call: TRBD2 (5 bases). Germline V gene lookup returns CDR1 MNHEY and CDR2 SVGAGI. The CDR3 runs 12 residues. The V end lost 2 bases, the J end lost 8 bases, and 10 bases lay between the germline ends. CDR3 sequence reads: CASSYRRGQQYF. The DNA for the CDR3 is TGTGCCAGCAGTTACCGGCGAGGGCAGCAGTACTTC.

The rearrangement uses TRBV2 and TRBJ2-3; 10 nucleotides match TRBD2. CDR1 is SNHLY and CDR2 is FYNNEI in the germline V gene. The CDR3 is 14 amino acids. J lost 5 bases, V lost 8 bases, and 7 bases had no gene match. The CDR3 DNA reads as TGTGCCAGCCAGAGCGGGGGGGAAGGAGATACGCAGTATTTT. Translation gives CASQSGGEGDTQYF.

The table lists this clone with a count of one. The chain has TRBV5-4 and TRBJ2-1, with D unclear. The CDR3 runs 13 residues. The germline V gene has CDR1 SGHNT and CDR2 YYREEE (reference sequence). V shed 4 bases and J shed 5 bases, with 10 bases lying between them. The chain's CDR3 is CASSGTEHNEQFF. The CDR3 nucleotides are TGTGCCAGCAGCGGTACAGAACACAATGAGCAGTTCTTC.

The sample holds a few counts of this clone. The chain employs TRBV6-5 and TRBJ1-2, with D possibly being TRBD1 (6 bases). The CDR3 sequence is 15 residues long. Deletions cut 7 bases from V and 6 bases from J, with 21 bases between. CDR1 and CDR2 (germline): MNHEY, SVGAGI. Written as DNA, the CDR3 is TGTGCCAGCAAGTCCGGGACACTCAAGAGGAATGGCTACACCTTC. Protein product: CASKSGTLKRNGYTF.

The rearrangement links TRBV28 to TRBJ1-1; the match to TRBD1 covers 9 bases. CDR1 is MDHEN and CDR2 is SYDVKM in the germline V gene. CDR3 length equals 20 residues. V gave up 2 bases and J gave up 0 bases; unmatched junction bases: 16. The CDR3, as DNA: TGTGCCAGCAGTTTACTCGGGACAGGGAGTTTCCCTTTGCTGAACACTGAAGCTTTCTTT. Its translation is CASSLLGTGSFPLLNTEAFF.

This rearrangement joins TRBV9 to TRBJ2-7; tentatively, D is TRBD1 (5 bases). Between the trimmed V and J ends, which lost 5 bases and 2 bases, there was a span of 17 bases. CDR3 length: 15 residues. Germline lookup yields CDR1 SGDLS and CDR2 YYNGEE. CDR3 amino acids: CASSFGVGATYEQYF. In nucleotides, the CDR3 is TGTGCCAGCAGTTTCGGAGTAGGGGCAACCTACGAGCAGTACTTC. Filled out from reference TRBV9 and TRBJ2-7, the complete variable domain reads DSGVTQTPKHLITATGQRVTLRCSPRSGDLSVYWYQQSLDQGLQFLIQYYNGEERAKGNILERFSAQQFPDLHSELNLSSLELGDSALYFCASSFGVGATYEQYFGPGTRLTVT.

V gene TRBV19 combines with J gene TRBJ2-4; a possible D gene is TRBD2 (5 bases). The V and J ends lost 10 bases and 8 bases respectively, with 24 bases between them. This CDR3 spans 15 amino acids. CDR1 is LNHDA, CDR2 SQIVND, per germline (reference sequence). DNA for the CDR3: TGTGCCATTCTTTTAGGGCGCGGGCAAAAGGACATTCAGTACTTC. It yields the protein CAILLGRGQKDIQYF.

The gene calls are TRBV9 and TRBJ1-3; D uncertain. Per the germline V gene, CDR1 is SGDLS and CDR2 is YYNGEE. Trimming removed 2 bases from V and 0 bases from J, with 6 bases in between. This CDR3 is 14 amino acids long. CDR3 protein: CASSVMSSGNTIYF. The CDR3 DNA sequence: TGTGCCAGCAGCGTCATGAGCTCTGGAAACACCATATATTTT.

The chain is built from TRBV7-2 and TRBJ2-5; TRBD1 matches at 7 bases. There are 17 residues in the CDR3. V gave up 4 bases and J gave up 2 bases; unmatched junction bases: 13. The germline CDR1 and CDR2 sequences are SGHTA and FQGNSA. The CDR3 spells CASSSLGPGGRQETQYF. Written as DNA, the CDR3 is TGTGCCAGCAGCTCATTGGGGCCAGGGGGTCGGCAAGAGACCCAGTACTTC. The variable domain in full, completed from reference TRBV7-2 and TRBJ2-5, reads GAGVSQSPSNKVTEKGKDVELRCDPISGHTALYWYRQSLGQGLEFLIYFQGNSAPDKSGLPSDRFSAERTGGSVSTLTIQRTQQEDSAVYLCASSSLGPGGRQETQYFGPGTRLLVL.

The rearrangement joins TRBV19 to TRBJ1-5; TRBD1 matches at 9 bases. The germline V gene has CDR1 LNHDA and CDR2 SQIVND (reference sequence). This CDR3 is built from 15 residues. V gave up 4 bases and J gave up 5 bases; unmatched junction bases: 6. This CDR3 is CASSTTGGKYQPQHF. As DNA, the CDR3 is TGTGCCAGTAGTACGACAGGGGGTAAGTATCAGCCCCAGCATTTT.

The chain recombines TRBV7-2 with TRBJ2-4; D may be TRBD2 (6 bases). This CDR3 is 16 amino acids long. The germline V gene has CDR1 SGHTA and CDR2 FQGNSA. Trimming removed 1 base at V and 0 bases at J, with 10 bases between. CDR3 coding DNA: TGTGCCAGCAGCTTAGTGTCGGGGGTAGCCAAAAACATTCAGTACTTC. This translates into CASSLVSGVAKNIQYF.

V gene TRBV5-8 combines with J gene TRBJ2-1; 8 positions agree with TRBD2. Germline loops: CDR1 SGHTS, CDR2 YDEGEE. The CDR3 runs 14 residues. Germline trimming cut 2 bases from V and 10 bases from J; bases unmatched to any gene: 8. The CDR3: CASSLRGGRQEQFF. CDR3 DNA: TGTGCCAGCAGCTTACGGGGGGGCCGACAGGAGCAGTTCTTC.

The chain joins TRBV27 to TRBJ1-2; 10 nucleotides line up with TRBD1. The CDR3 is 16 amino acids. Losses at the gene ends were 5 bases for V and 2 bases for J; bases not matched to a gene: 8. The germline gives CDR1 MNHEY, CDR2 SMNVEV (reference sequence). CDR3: CASSPSPTGGNYGYTF. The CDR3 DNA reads TGTGCCAGCAGTCCGAGCCCGACAGGGGGCAACTATGGCTACACCTTC.

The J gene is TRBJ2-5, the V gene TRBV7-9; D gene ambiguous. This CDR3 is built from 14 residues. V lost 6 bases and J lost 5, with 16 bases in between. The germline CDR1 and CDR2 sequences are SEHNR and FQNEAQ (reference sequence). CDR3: CASRVDTLEETQYF. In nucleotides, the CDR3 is TGTGCCAGCAGGGTCGACACTCTCGAGGAGACCCAGTACTTC. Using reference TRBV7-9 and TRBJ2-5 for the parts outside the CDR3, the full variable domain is DTGVSQNPRHKITKRGQNVTFRCDPISEHNRLYWYRQTLGQGPEFLTYFQNEAQLEKSRLLSDRFSAERPKGSFSTLEIQRTEQGDSAMYLCASRVDTLEETQYFGPGTRLLVL.

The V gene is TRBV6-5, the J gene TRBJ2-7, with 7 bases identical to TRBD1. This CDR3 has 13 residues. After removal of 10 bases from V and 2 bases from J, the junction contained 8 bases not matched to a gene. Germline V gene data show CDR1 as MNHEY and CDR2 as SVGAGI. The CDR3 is CATYRDRAYEQYF. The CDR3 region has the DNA TGTGCCACTTACCGGGACAGAGCCTACGAGCAGTACTTC.

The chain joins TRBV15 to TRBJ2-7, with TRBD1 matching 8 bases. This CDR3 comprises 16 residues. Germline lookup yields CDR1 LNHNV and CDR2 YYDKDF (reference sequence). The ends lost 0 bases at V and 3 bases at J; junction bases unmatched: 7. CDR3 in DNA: TGTGCCACCAGCAGAGATTGGGGACAGGACTTCTACGAGCAGTACTTC. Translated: CATSRDWGQDFYEQYF.

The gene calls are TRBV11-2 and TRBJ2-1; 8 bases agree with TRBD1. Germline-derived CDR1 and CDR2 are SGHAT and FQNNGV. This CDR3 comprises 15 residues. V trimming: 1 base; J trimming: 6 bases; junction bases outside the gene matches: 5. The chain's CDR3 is CASSLAGTGVNEQFF. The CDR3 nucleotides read TGTGCCAGCAGCTTAGCCGGGACAGGAGTCAATGAGCAGTTCTTC.

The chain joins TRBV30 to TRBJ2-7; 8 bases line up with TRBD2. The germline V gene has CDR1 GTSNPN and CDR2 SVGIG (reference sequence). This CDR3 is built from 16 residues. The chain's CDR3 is CAKREGLAGHSYEQYF. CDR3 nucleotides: TGTGCTAAGAGAGAAGGGCTAGCGGGCCATTCCTACGAGCAGTACTTC.

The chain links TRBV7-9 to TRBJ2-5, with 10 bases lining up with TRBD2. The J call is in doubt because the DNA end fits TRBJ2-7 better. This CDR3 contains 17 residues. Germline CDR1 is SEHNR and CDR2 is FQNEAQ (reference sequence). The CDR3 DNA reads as TGTGCCAGCAGCCCTCAGGAGCCGGCTAGCGGGGGCTACGAGCAGTACTTC. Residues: CASSPQEPASGGYEQYF.

DNA of the CDR3: TGCAGCGTTGAGATAGGACAGGGCAATCAGCCCCAGCATTTT. This sequence encodes CSVEIGQGNQPQHF. The chain has TRBV29-1 and TRBJ1-5, with 7 bases aligning to TRBD1. Per the germline V gene, CDR1 is SQVTM and CDR2 is ANQGSEA. V gave up 3 bases and J gave up 2 bases; unmatched junction bases: 4. This CDR3 comprises 14 residues. Using reference TRBV29-1 and TRBJ1-5 for the parts outside the CDR3, the full variable domain is SAVISQKPSRDICQRGTSLTIQCQVDSQVTMMFWYRQQPGQSLTLIATANQGSEATYESGFVIDKFPISRPNLTFSTLTVSNMSPEDSSIYLCSVEIGQGNQPQHFGDGTRLSIL.

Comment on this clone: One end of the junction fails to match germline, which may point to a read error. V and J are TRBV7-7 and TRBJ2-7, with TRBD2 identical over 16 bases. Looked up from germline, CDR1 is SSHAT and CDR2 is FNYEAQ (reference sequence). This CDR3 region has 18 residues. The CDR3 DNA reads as TGTGCTAGCAGCTTAGAAGTCCGGGGACTAGCGGGGGGGCACGAGCAGTACTTC. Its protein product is CASSLEVRGLAGGHEQYF.

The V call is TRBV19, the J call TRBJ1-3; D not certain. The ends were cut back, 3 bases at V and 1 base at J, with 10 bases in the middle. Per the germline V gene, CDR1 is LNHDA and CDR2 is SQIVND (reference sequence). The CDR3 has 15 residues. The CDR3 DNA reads TGTGCCAGTAGTATGGGCAGCATTTCTGGAAACACCATATATTTT. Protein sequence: CASSMGSISGNTIYF. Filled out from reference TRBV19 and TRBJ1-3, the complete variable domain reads DGGITQSPKYLFRKEGQNVTLSCEQNLNHDAMYWYRQDPGQGLRLIYYSQIVNDFQKGDIAEGYSVSREKKESFPLTVTSAQKNPTAFYLCASSMGSISGNTIYFGEGSWLTVV.

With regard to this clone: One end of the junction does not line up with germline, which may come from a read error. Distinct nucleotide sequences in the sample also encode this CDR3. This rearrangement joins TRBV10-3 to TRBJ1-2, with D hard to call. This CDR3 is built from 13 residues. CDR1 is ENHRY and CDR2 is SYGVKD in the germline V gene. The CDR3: CAISESQNYGYTF. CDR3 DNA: TGTGCCATCAGCGAGTCGCAGAACTATGGCTACACCTTC.

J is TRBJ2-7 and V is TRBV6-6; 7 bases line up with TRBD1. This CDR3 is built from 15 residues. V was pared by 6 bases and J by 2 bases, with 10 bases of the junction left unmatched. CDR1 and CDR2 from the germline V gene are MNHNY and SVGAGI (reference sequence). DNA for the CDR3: TGTGCCAGCAGCGCTCCCCGGGGACAGACCTACGAGCAGTACTTC. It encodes CASSAPRGQTYEQYF.

CDR3 amino acids: CASRLGQGIPSGNTIYF. The CDR3 coding sequence is TGTGCCAGCAGACTAGGACAGGGGATTCCCTCTGGAAACACCATATATTTT. This chain connects TRBV5-6 to TRBJ1-3, with 9 positions matching TRBD1. V trimming: 5 bases; J trimming: 0 bases; junction bases outside the gene matches: 9. Per germline, CDR1 SGHDT and CDR2 YYEEEE. The CDR3 runs 17 residues.